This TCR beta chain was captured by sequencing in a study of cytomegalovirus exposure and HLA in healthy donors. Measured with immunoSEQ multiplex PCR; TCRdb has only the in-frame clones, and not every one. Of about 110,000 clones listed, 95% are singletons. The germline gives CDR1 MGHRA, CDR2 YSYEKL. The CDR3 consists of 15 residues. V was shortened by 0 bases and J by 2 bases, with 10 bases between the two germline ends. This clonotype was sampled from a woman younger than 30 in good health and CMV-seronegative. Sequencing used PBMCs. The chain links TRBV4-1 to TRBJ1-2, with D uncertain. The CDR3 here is CASSQDTTVNYGYTF. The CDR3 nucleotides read TGCGCCAGCAGCCAAGATACCACAGTGAACTATGGCTACACCTTC.